The 30 T cell receptor beta chains in this list originate from one sample, sequenced in a study of beta chain features in type 1 diabetes. Notes on the study in general: Among all four CD4+ subsets, Type 1 diabetes patients had TCRB CDR3s that were moderately but significantly shorter.

The sequenced template was cDNA made from the entire isolated RNA. TCRdb's copy holds only in-frame clones and misses some; the assay was immunoSEQ multiplex PCR. The sample includes around 360,000 clones, roughly 12% seen only once; the top ten take approximately 0.011%. The antigens for these receptors are not known. The material sequenced was naive CD4+ T cells from blood. The receptor set was obtained from a woman aged 18-29 years with type 1 diabetes.

The rearrangement uses TRBV7-2 and TRBJ1-2; D gene unclear. The CDR3 covers 14 residues. V lost 3 bases to trimming and J lost 5 bases, with 13 bases between them. Germline lookup yields CDR1 SGHTA and CDR2 FQGNSA. CDR3: CASSFAPGIYGYTF. In DNA, the CDR3 is TGTGCCAGCAGCTTCGCCCCGGGTATTTATGGCTACACCTTC.

A few counts support this clone. V gene TRBV5-6 combines with J gene TRBJ2-7; 7 nucleotides line up with TRBD1. Germline CDR1 reads SGHDT; CDR2 reads YYEEEE. After removal of 4 bases from V and 2 bases from J, the junction contained 12 bases not matched to a gene. The CDR3 runs to 16 residues. CDR3 amino acids: CASSVRQGVLTYEQYF. The CDR3 DNA reads as TGTGCCAGCAGCGTGAGACAGGGAGTTTTAACCTACGAGCAGTACTTC.

V is TRBV14 and J is TRBJ2-3; D might be TRBD2 (6 bases). The V gene lost 4 bases and the J gene lost 3 bases, with 17 bases spanning the gap. CDR3 length equals 16 residues. CDR1 SGHDN and CDR2 FVKESK come from the germline V gene. In nucleotides, the CDR3 is TGTGCCAGCAGCCCACAGACCGGGACTTTTACAGATACGCAGTATTTT. It is translated as CASSPQTGTFTDTQYF. The variable domain in full, with the rest retrieved from reference TRBV14 and TRBJ2-3, is EAGVTQFPSHSVIEKGQTVTLRCDPISGHDNLYWYRRVMGKEIKFLLHFVKESKQDESGMPNNRFLAERTGGTYSTLKVQPAELEDSGVYFCASSPQTGTFTDTQYFGPGTRLTVL.

This clone has only a few counts. V gene TRBV5-1 combines with J gene TRBJ2-6; D unclear. The CDR3 is made up of 17 amino acids. The germline gives CDR1 SGHRS, CDR2 YFSETQ. V was cut by 4 bases and J by 0 bases, with 14 bases left in between. The CDR3 protein is CASSLTRGGSGANVLTF. CDR3 sequence (DNA): TGCGCCAGCAGCCTAACCCGTGGTGGCTCTGGGGCCAACGTCCTGACTTTC.

This CDR3 is CASSLRWETQYF. In DNA, the CDR3 is TGTGCCAGCAGCTTACGGTGGGAGACCCAGTACTTC. The V gene is TRBV11-2, the J gene TRBJ2-5, with D hard to call. This CDR3 is built from 12 residues. The germline V gene has CDR1 SGHAT and CDR2 FQNNGV. Between the trimmed V and J ends, which lost 2 bases and 5 bases, there was a span of 6 bases.

This clone was counted only a few times. The CDR3 reads CASSLLPLNTGELFF. As DNA, the CDR3 is TGTGCCAGCAGCTTACTACCTTTGAACACCGGGGAGCTGTTTTTT. V and J are TRBV7-2 and TRBJ2-2, with D uncertain. The length of the CDR3 is 15 residues. Germline V gene lookup returns CDR1 SGHTA and CDR2 FQGNSA. V dropped 2 bases and J dropped 1 base, with 8 bases sitting between them. The entire variable domain, with the rest obtained from reference TRBV7-2 and TRBJ2-2, is as follows: GAGVSQSPSNKVTEKGKDVELRCDPISGHTALYWYRQSLGQGLEFLIYFQGNSAPDKSGLPSDRFSAERTGGSVSTLTIQRTQQEDSAVYLCASSLLPLNTGELFFGEGSRLTVL.

The rearrangement joins TRBV5-1 to TRBJ1-5, with D possibly TRBD1 on 6 matching bases. The CDR3 runs 16 residues. Trimming shortened V by 0 bases and J by 2 bases, and 12 bases separated the two germline ends. Looked up from germline, CDR1 is SGHRS and CDR2 is YFSETQ. The CDR3 nucleotides are TGCGCCAGCAGCTTGGGCGGGGGGCCGGGCAATCAGCCCCAGCATTTT. It specifies CASSLGGGPGNQPQHF.

In this sample, this clone turned up a few times. The V call is TRBV29-1, the J call TRBJ2-1; D gene uncertain. The germline CDR1 and CDR2 sequences are SQVTM and ANQGSEA. The CDR3 runs to 18 residues. V shed 7 bases and J shed 7 bases, with 32 bases lying between them. The CDR3 DNA follows: TGCAGCGCCGAAACCTCACTCCTTCCTAGAAGTTCGAGAAATGAGCAGTTCTTC. Translated, it gives CSAETSLLPRSSRNEQFF.

V usage is TRBV9 and J usage is TRBJ2-2, with D perhaps matching TRBD2 (7 bases). The CDR3 sequence is 16 residues long. Germline lookup yields CDR1 SGDLS and CDR2 YYNGEE. Trimming cost V 2 bases and J 4 bases, with 15 bases left between them. CDR3 sequence (DNA): TGTGCCAGCAGCGTGAACCGGGGGGCGTTCACCGGGGAGCTGTTTTTT. This sequence encodes CASSVNRGAFTGELFF.

Details on this clone: The same CDR3 arises from other DNA sequences in this sample as well. The chain is built from TRBV4-3 and TRBJ1-4; 7 bases map to TRBD1. Looked up from germline, CDR1 is LGHNA and CDR2 is YSLEER. J lost 7 bases, V lost 4 bases, and 3 bases had no gene match. This CDR3 comprises 13 residues. In DNA, the CDR3 is TGCGCCAGCAGCCCCCGACAGGGTGAAAAACTGTTTTTT. Its protein is CASSPRQGEKLFF.

This clone was counted between two and nine times. The CDR3, as DNA: TGCGCCAGCAGCCAACCTGTACAGACGAATACCTACGAGCAGTACTTC. Translating gives CASSQPVQTNTYEQYF. This sequence joins TRBV4-1 and TRBJ2-7; D is unclear. Germline V CDR1 and CDR2: MGHRA, YSYEKL. The CDR3 totals 16 residues. The germline V and J ends were trimmed by 2 bases and 2 bases, with 16 bases remaining between them.

The chain is built from TRBV11-3 and TRBJ2-5, with D perhaps TRBD2 (5 bases). The germline V gene encodes CDR1 SGHNT and CDR2 YENEEA. The CDR3 runs 16 residues. Trimming took 0 bases from V and 4 from J, leaving 15 bases between them. The CDR3 here is CASSLDLANPPETQYF. Here the CDR3 DNA reads TGTGCCAGCAGCTTAGATCTAGCAAACCCCCCAGAGACCCAGTACTTC.

The rearrangement links TRBV30 to TRBJ2-3; 9 bases map to TRBD2. The V gene's germline CDR1 is GTSNPN and CDR2 SVGIG (reference sequence). This CDR3 is 15 amino acids long. The V gene end was trimmed by 3 bases and the J gene end by 2 bases; junction bases not matched to a gene: 6. The CDR3 DNA reads as TGTGCCTGGAGAGGCGGGAGGGCCCCCACAGATACGCAGTATTTT. This gives the protein CAWRGGRAPTDTQYF.

The rearrangement links TRBV5-1 to TRBJ2-7, with a possible D match to TRBD2 (5 bases). V lost 0 bases and J lost 7, with 14 bases in between. This CDR3 comprises 14 residues. Germline V gene sequence: CDR1 SGHRS, CDR2 YFSETQ. The chain's CDR3 is CASSLGQESGEQYF. CDR3 sequence (DNA): TGCGCCAGCAGCTTGGGGCAGGAATCGGGAGAGCAGTACTTC.

This clone has only a few counts. J is TRBJ2-3 and V is TRBV27; 10 positions match TRBD1. V dropped 2 bases and J dropped 2; count of bases not matched to a gene: 7. The CDR3 totals 17 residues. Germline CDR1 is MNHEY and CDR2 is SMNVEV (reference sequence). CDR3 bases: TGTGCCAGCAGTTTAGCGGGACAGGGGCCGTACACAGATACGCAGTATTTT. Protein product: CASSLAGQGPYTDTQYF.

The genes are TRBV6-5 and TRBJ1-2; 9 bases agree with TRBD1. V lost 7 bases, J lost 3 bases, and 3 bases stayed unmatched. This CDR3 spans 13 amino acids. Germline V gene lookup returns CDR1 MNHEY and CDR2 SVGAGI. CDR3 bases: TGTGCCAGCATCGGACAGGGGCACTATGGCTACACCTTC. It is translated as CASIGQGHYGYTF.

The chain couples TRBV5-4 to TRBJ2-2, with 8 bases identical to TRBD2. The germline gives CDR1 SGHNT, CDR2 YYREEE (reference sequence). The CDR3 is 16 amino acids. The junction had 11 bases not matched to a gene; V was cut back by 4 bases and J by 6 bases. The CDR3 nucleotides are TGTGCCAGCAGCCGGGCCGGGGGGGCTGGGGCCGGGGAGCTGTTTTTT. It specifies CASSRAGGAGAGELFF.

In its sample, this clone was seen a few times. The V gene is TRBV4-3, the J gene TRBJ2-1; D call uncertain. The germline V gene encodes CDR1 LGHNA and CDR2 YSLEER. This CDR3 comprises 13 residues. Trimming took off 4 bases at V and 4 bases at J, with 8 bases between the two ends. CDR3 sequence reads: CASSRSSYNEQFF. The CDR3 DNA is TGCGCCAGCAGCCGTAGCTCTTACAATGAGCAGTTCTTC.

The rearrangement links TRBV28 to TRBJ2-7; 7 nucleotides align to TRBD1. With V trimmed by 4 bases and J by 12 bases, 15 bases remained unmatched. This CDR3 is 14 amino acids long. Germline CDR1 reads MDHEN; CDR2 reads SYDVKM. CDR3 DNA: TGTGCCAGCAGTTCGGGACAGTCAAAGGGGTGGCTGTACTTC. It yields the protein CASSSGQSKGWLYF. The entire variable domain, with the rest obtained from reference TRBV28 and TRBJ2-7, is as follows: DVKVTQSSRYLVKRTGEKVFLECVQDMDHENMFWYRQDPGLGLRLIYFSYDVKMKEKGDIPEGYSVSREKKERFSLILESASTNQTSMYLCASSSGQSKGWLYFGPGTRLTVT.

This clone has more than one count but fewer than ten. This sequence joins TRBV7-2 and TRBJ2-5; 8 nucleotides agree with TRBD2. Germline lookup yields CDR1 SGHTA and CDR2 FQGNSA. This CDR3 comprises 15 residues. The trim removed 5 bases at V and 7 bases at J, leaving 12 bases unmatched. The CDR3 spells CASSVPGGPGGTQYF. CDR3 sequence (DNA): TGTGCCAGCAGCGTCCCGGGAGGGCCCGGCGGGACCCAGTACTTC.

The genes are TRBV6-6 and TRBJ2-7; 10 bases map to TRBD1. V shed 6 bases, J shed 3 bases, and the junction held 5 bases outside the gene matches. Germline V CDR1 and CDR2: MNHNY, SVGAGI (reference sequence). CDR3 length: 14 residues. The CDR3 DNA follows: TGTGCCAGCAGGGTCGGGACAGGGGTCTACGAGCAGTACTTC. Protein product: CASRVGTGVYEQYF.

A few counts support this clone. An end of the junction differs from the germline gene, which may be a read error. This rearrangement joins TRBV7-7 to TRBJ2-5; tentatively, D is TRBD1 (5 bases). Germline lookup yields CDR1 SSHAT and CDR2 FNYEAQ (reference sequence). CDR3 length equals 13 residues. CDR3 coding DNA: TGTGCTAGCAGCTTAAGGGGTGGAGAGACCCAGTACTTC. It encodes CASSLRGGETQYF.

This clone was counted only a few times. The V and J genes are TRBV29-1 and TRBJ1-1; D might be TRBD1 (5 bases). CDR1 and CDR2 from the germline V gene are SQVTM and ANQGSEA. CDR3 length: 11 amino acids. Trimming removed 5 bases from V and 11 bases from J, with 15 bases in between. The chain's CDR3 is CSVQGSEGAFF. For the CDR3, the DNA is TGCAGCGTTCAGGGTTCGGAGGGCGCTTTCTTT.

This clone was counted only a few times. This sequence joins TRBV6-5 and TRBJ1-6; no reliable D call. V was shortened by 1 base and J by 4 bases, with 5 bases between the two germline ends. This CDR3 has 14 residues. CDR1 MNHEY and CDR2 SVGAGI come from the germline V gene. The CDR3 DNA follows: TGTGCCAGCAGTTACTGGCCATATAATTCACCCCTCCACTTT. Its protein is CASSYWPYNSPLHF.

The CDR3 protein is CASSGGDRGREQYF. The CDR3 DNA is TGTGCCAGCAGCGGAGGGGACAGGGGGCGCGAGCAGTACTTC. V gene TRBV9 combines with J gene TRBJ2-7; 12 nucleotides match TRBD1. Germline V gene data show CDR1 as SGDLS and CDR2 as YYNGEE. J gave up 6 bases and V 3 bases, and 4 bases lay outside the gene matches. This CDR3 comprises 14 residues.

This clone was detected a few times. The V call is TRBV10-3, the J call TRBJ2-1; 10 positions match TRBD2. With 7 bases clipped from V and 9 bases from J, the junction kept 12 bases outside the gene matches. There are 15 residues in the CDR3. Germline values: CDR1 ENHRY, CDR2 SYGVKD. This chain's CDR3 is CAITGVAGGRGEQFF. The DNA of the CDR3 is TGTGCCATCACCGGCGTAGCGGGGGGCCGTGGTGAGCAGTTCTTC.

This clone was observed a few times. J is TRBJ2-2 and V is TRBV29-1, with a weak D call TRBD1 (7 bases). The CDR3 contains 13 residues. The V gene's germline CDR1 is SQVTM and CDR2 ANQGSEA. The germline V and J ends were trimmed by 7 bases and 3 bases, with 12 bases remaining between them. CDR3 DNA: TGCAGCGCAGACAGGGAGGACACCGGGGAGCTGTTTTTT. Translated: CSADREDTGELFF.

Only a few counts were recorded for this clone. J is TRBJ1-2 and V is TRBV29-1; tentatively, D is TRBD1 (6 bases). Trimming shortened V by 4 bases and J by 8 bases, and 20 bases separated the two germline ends. This CDR3 comprises 14 residues. The germline V gene has CDR1 SQVTM and CDR2 ANQGSEA. As DNA, the CDR3 is TGCAGCGTTGTACTCGGGCAGGGGACATACGGCTACACCTTC. Protein sequence: CSVVLGQGTYGYTF.

This clone was seen a few times. The chain has TRBV9 and TRBJ2-7; 7 bases align to TRBD2. The CDR3 has 14 amino acids. The germline CDR1 and CDR2 sequences are SGDLS and YYNGEE. V dropped 4 bases and J dropped 3; count of bases not matched to a gene: 7. The CDR3 protein is CASSPEVAGYEQYF. The CDR3, as DNA: TGTGCCAGCAGCCCCGAGGTAGCGGGCTACGAGCAGTACTTC.

The CDR3 nucleotides are TGTGCCAGCAGCCTCGGAGGGGATGGAAACACCATATATTTT. Its protein is CASSLGGDGNTIYF. This chain connects TRBV9 to TRBJ1-3; D might be TRBD1 (5 bases). Trimming removed 4 bases from V and 3 bases from J, with 11 bases in between. CDR3 length equals 14 residues. From germline, CDR1 is SGDLS and CDR2 YYNGEE.